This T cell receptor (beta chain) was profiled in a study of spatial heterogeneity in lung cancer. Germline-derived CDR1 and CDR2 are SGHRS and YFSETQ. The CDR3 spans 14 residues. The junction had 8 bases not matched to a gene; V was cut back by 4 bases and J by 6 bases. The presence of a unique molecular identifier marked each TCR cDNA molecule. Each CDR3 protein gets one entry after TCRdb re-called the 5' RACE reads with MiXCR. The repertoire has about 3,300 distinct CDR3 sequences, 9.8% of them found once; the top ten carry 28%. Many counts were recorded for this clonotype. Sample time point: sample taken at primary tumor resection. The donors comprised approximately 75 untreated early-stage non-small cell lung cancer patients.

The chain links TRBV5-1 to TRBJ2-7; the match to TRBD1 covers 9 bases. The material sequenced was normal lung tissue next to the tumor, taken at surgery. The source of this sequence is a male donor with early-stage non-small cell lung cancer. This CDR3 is CASSNGQGLAEQYF. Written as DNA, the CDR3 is TGCGCCAGCAGCAACGGACAGGGGCTCGCCGAGCAGTACTTC.